This T cell receptor beta chain is from a study of PD-1 blockade in classical Hodgkin lymphoma. Only in-frame clones appear in the TCRdb table, and some are missing; sequencing was by immunoSEQ multiplex PCR. Altogether 100,000 or so clones are present, just over 90% being singletons, with the ten largest covering under 3.5%. The study's findings and limits: Repertoire differences have undefined causes, possibly disease activity or prior therapy. Researchers reported that CD4+ TCR diversity, though not CD8+, rose significantly by C4D1. Reports described newly diagnosed patients as having lower baseline TCR diversity than healthy donors.

The time point was: cycle 4 day 1 (C4D1), after more than five weeks of nivolumab. Every single patient, without exception, relapsed after autologous stem cell transplantation, and brentuximab vedotin exposure varied. V lost 8 bases and J lost 3, with 16 bases in between. This CDR3 spans 14 amino acids. Germline loops: CDR1 SNHLY, CDR2 FYNNEI. Notes on this clone: Its specificity is not known.

This sample comprised peripheral blood mononuclear cells (PBMCs), obtained before the fourth cycle of nivolumab. This chain uses TRBV2 with TRBJ1-1; no reliable D call. The clonotype was recovered from a human donor with classical Hodgkin lymphoma. The CDR3 protein is CASSLQGWDTEAFF. The CDR3 DNA reads TGTGCCAGCTCTTTACAAGGGTGGGACACTGAAGCTTTCTTT.